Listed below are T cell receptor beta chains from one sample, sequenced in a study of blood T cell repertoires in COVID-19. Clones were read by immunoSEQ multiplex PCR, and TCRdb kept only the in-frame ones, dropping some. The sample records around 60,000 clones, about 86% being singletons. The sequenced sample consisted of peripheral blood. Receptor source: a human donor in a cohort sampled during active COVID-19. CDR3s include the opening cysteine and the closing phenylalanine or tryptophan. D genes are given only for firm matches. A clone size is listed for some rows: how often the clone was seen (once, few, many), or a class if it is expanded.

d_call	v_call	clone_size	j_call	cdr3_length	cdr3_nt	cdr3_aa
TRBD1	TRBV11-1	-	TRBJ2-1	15	TGTGCCAGCAGCCCCGGGACAGGGGTTTACAATGAGCAGTTCTTC	CASSPGTGVYNEQFF
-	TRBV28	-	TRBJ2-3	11	TGTGCCAGCAGAGGGGCGGATACGCAGTATTTT	CASRGADTQYF
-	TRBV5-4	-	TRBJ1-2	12	TGTGCCAGCAGCTTGCCCGCGTATGGCTACACCTTC	CASSLPAYGYTF
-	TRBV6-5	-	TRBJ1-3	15	TGTGCCAGCAGTTATAGCCACGACTCTGGAAACACCATATATTTT	CASSYSHDSGNTIYF
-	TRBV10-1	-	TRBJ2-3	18	TGCGCCAGCAGTGAGTCGAGGGGGGGACTCGATGACACAGATACGCAGTATTTT	CASSESRGGLDDTDTQYF
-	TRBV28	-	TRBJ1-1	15	TGTGCCAGCAGTTTTTCAGGGGCTGGGAACACTGAAGCTTTCTTT	CASSFSGAGNTEAFF
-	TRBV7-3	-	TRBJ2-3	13	TGTGCCAGCAGCCAGCGGGTAAAGGGTACGCAGTATTTT	CASSQRVKGTQYF
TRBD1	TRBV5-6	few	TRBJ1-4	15	TGTGCCAGCAGCTCCCCATTGACAGGGGACGAAAAACTGTTTTTT	CASSSPLTGDEKLFF
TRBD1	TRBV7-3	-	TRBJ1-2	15	TGTGCCAGCAGCGCCCGGACAGGGGGCATGGATGGCTACACCTTC	CASSARTGGMDGYTF
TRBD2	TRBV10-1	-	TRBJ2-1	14	TGCGCCAGCAGGGAGACTAGCGGGAGAAATGAGCAGTTCTTC	CASRETSGRNEQFF
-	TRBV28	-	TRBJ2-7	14	TGTGCCAGCAGAGAGGCCGATCCCCCCTACGAGCAGTACTTC	CASREADPPYEQYF
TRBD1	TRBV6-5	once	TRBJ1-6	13	TGTGCCAGCCGCCGACAGGGAGATTCACCCCTCCACTTT	CASRRQGDSPLHF
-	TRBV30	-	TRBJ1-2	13	TGTGCCTGGAGTTCGTATCCCAACTATGGCTACACCTTC	CAWSSYPNYGYTF
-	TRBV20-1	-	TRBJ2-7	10	TGCAGTGCAACTAAGGCCGAGCAGTACTTC	CSATKAEQYF
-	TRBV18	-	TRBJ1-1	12	TGTGCCAGCAGGAGTCCGAACACTGAAGCTTTCTTT	CASRSPNTEAFF
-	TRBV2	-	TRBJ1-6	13	TGTGCCAGCAAGGACAGATATAATTCACCCCTCCACTTT	CASKDRYNSPLHF
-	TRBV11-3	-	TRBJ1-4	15	TGTGCCAGCAGCTTAGGTAACAGGCCTAATGAAAAACTGTTTTTT	CASSLGNRPNEKLFF
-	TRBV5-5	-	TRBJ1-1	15	TGTGCCAGCAGCTTGGATCTCGTCAGGAACACTGAAGCTTTCTTT	CASSLDLVRNTEAFF
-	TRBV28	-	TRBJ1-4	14	TGTGCCATCCGTGGGGGGGGCGCAGGGGAAAAACTGTTTTTT	CAIRGGGAGEKLFF
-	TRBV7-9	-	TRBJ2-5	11	TGTGCCAGCAGCAGAGGTGAGACCCAGTACTTC	CASSRGETQYF
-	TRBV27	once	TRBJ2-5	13	TGTGCCAGCACCCCCCTCGGAGGAGAGACCCAGTACTTC	CASTPLGGETQYF
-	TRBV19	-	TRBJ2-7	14	TGTGCCAGTAGTATGGACAGTGGGGGATACGAGCAGTACTTC	CASSMDSGGYEQYF
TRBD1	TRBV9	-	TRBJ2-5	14	TGTGCCAGCACCCGGACAGGGGGAACAGAGACCCAGTACTTC	CASTRTGGTETQYF
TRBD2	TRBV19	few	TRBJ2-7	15	TGTGCCAGTAGTATTGAAGCGGGAGCCTCCTACGAGCAGTACTTC	CASSIEAGASYEQYF
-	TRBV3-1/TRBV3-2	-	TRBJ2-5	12	TGTGCCAGCAGCCGGACAGTTAGGACCCAGTACTTC	CASSRTVRTQYF
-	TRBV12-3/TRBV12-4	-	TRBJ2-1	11	TGTGCCAGCAGTTTAGGGCTCAAAATGTTCTTC	CASSLGLKMFF
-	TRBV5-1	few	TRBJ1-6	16	TGCGCCAGCAGGGGACAACTGAGCTCCTATAATTCACCCCTCCACTTT	CASRGQLSSYNSPLHF
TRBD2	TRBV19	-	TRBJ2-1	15	TGTGCCAGTCAGGAAGGGAGGGGCTCCTACAATGAGCAGTTCTTC	CASQEGRGSYNEQFF
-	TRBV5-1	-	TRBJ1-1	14	TGCGCCAGCAGCTTTGCAGGGCTGAACACTGAAGCTTTCTTT	CASSFAGLNTEAFF
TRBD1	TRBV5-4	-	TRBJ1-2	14	TGTGCCAGCAGCTCGGGACAGACGGCGTCTGGCTACACCTTC	CASSSGQTASGYTF
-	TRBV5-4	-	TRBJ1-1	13	TGTGCCAGCAGCTTGGACAGTTTGACTGAAGCTTTCTTT	CASSLDSLTEAFF
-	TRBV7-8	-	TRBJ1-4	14	TGTGCCAGCAGCTTACTTGCAACTAATGAAAAACTGTTTTTT	CASSLLATNEKLFF
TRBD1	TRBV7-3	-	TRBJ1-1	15	TGTGCCAGCAGCCCTCGAGGGGGCGCGGTCACTGAAGCTTTCTTT	CASSPRGGAVTEAFF
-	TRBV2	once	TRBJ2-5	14	TGTGCCAGCAGTGCCCGGACAGTCCAAGAGACCCAGTACTTC	CASSARTVQETQYF
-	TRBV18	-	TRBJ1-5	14	TGTGCCAGCTCCCGGACAGATAGCAATCAGCCCCAGCATTTT	CASSRTDSNQPQHF
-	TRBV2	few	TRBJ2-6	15	TGTGCCAGCAGTGAATGGGGCTCCGGGGCCAACGTCCTGACTTTC	CASSEWGSGANVLTF
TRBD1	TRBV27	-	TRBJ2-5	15	TGTGCCAGCAGTTTATTGGGACAGGGAGCGGAGACCCAGTACTTC	CASSLLGQGAETQYF
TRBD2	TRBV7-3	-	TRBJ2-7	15	TGTGCCAGCAGCTTAAGCGGGAGTGACGCCTACGAGCAGTACTTC	CASSLSGSDAYEQYF
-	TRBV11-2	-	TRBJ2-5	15	TGTGCCAGCAGCTCCCTAGTAGGGGGAGGGGAGACCCAGTACTTC	CASSSLVGGGETQYF
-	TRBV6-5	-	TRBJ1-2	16	TGTGCCAGCAGTTACACGCAGACAGGTCCTAACTATGGCTACACCTTC	CASSYTQTGPNYGYTF
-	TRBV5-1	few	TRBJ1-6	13	TGCGCCAGCAGCGCTGACAGAAATTCACCCCTCCACTTT	CASSADRNSPLHF
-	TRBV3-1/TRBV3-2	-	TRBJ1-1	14	TGTGCCAGCTGCTTTTCGGAGGGGAACACTGAAGCTTTCTTT	CASCFSEGNTEAFF
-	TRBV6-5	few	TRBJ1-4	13	TGTGCCAGCATCCGTGCAACTAATGAAAAACTGTTTTTT	CASIRATNEKLFF
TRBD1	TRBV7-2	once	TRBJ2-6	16	TGTGCCAGCAGCTTGACAGGGGGTTCTGGGGCCAACGTCCTGACTTTC	CASSLTGGSGANVLTF
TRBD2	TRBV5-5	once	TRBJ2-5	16	TGTGCCAGCAGCTTGGGGCTAGCGGGAAGGCAAGAGACCCAGTACTTC	CASSLGLAGRQETQYF
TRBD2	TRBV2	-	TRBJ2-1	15	TGTGCCAGCAGTGCCGGGACTAGCGAATACAATGAGCAGTTCTTC	CASSAGTSEYNEQFF
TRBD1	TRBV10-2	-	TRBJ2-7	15	TGCGCCAGCCGTGCCAAAGTCCGGGACAGCTACGAGCAGTACTTC	CASRAKVRDSYEQYF
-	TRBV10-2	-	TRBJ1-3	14	TGCGCCAGCAGTGATTCCGGGGCTGGAAACACCATATATTTT	CASSDSGAGNTIYF